These 21 T cell receptor beta chains were sequenced from one sample in a study of human T cells and chemical hapten exposure. TCRdb used MiXCR to reprocess the RACE reads, holding one entry per CDR3 protein. The sample holds 62,000 or so distinct CDR3 sequences; about a tenth are singletons and the top ten take roughly 5.3%. As for time point: pre-sensitization, week 0. Treatment reported: therapeutic diphenylcyclopropenone sensitization with weekly scalp DPC. The starting material was whole blood, obtained in connection with sensitization to the hapten diphenylcyclopropenone (DPC). The receptors derive from a woman aged 50 to 60 with alopecia areata. Some clones in this sample may be carry-over from other donors' samples.

There are a few counts of this clonotype. V usage is TRBV28 and J usage is TRBJ2-1; D remains unclear. CDR3 length: 13 amino acids. V shed 8 bases and J shed 9 bases, with 17 bases lying between them. Germline values: CDR1 MDHEN, CDR2 SYDVKM. The CDR3 DNA is TGTGCCAGCTCGTTGAGCCCACGCCCTGAGCAGTTCTTC. Translated, it gives CASSLSPRPEQFF.

Many counts were recorded for this clonotype. The junction differs from germline at one of its ends, possibly a read error. This rearrangement joins TRBV7-8 to TRBJ2-5, with no clear D. The CDR3 has 12 residues. CDR1 SGHVS and CDR2 FQNEAQ come from the germline V gene. CDR3 nucleotides: TGTGCCAGCAGCTTAGTTAAGGAGACGCAGTACTTC. Amino acid sequence: CASSLVKETQYF. The variable domain in full, completed from reference TRBV7-8 and TRBJ2-5, reads GAGVSQSPRYKVAKRGQDVALRCDPISGHVSLFWYQQALGQGPEFLTYFQNEAQLDKSGLPSDRFFAERPEGSVSTLKIQRTQQEDSAVYLCASSLVKETQYFGPGTRLLVL.

This clonotype was seen a few times. J is TRBJ2-3 and V is TRBV27; 11 bases match TRBD2. The CDR3 is made up of 15 amino acids. Germline V gives CDR1 MNHEY, CDR2 SMNVEV (reference sequence). The V and J ends lost 0 bases and 4 bases, in that order; junction bases with no gene match: 0. CDR3 sequence: CASSLSGLAADTQYF. As DNA, the CDR3 is TGTGCCAGCAGTTTATCGGGACTAGCGGCAGATACGCAGTATTTT.

This clonotype was observed many times. The CDR3 nucleotides are TGTGCCAGCAGTCCCCGGACAGGGGATCAGTTGAATTCACCCCTCCACTTT. It translates to CASSPRTGDQLNSPLHF. The genes are TRBV28 and TRBJ1-6; 9 bases fit TRBD1. The V gene's germline CDR1 is MDHEN and CDR2 SYDVKM. The trim removed 5 bases at V and 7 bases at J, leaving 12 bases unmatched. This CDR3 has 17 amino acids.

In its sample, this clonotype was seen a few times. This chain uses TRBV12-3 or TRBV12-4 with TRBJ1-1; D is unresolved. This CDR3 is built from 14 residues. With 6 bases removed from V and 5 bases from J, the gap between germline ends came to 16 bases. The CDR3 DNA reads as TGTGCCAGCAGCCCCTGGACGGGAGTTACTGAAGCTTTCTTT. It is translated as CASSPWTGVTEAFF.

The sample holds many counts of this clonotype. J is TRBJ1-1 and V is TRBV3-1; D remains ambiguous. CDR1 and CDR2 (germline): LGHDT, YNNKEL (reference sequence). Trimming took off 4 bases at V and 8 bases at J, with 11 bases between the two ends. The CDR3 runs to 12 residues. CDR3 residues: CASSPLNSEAFF. CDR3 bases: TGTGCCAGCAGCCCACTAAACAGCGAAGCTTTCTTT.

Only a few counts were recorded for this clonotype. V usage is TRBV20-1 and J usage is TRBJ1-1, with D unclear. Per germline, CDR1 DFQATT and CDR2 SNEGSKA (reference sequence). This CDR3 spans 13 amino acids. V lost 3 bases, J lost 0 bases, and 8 bases lay in between. The CDR3 sequence: CSARRTLNTEAFF. CDR3 coding DNA: TGCAGTGCTAGGAGGACCTTGAACACTGAAGCTTTCTTT.

This clonotype was observed a handful of times. The chain is built from TRBV20-1 and TRBJ2-4; D is uncertain. The CDR3 has 15 amino acids. In germline, CDR1 is DFQATT, CDR2 SNEGSKA (reference sequence). V lost 0 bases, J lost 8 bases, and 17 bases lay in between. CDR3 nucleotides: TGCAGTGCTAGAGAATTCTTGACTGGGGTGGACATTCAGTACTTC. It specifies CSAREFLTGVDIQYF.

The chain couples TRBV24-1 to TRBJ2-6, with D maybe TRBD1 (6 bases). CDR3 size: 15 residues. V lost 5 bases to trimming and J lost 3 bases, with 10 bases between them. Germline V gene data show CDR1 as KGHDR and CDR2 as SFDVKD. CDR3 nucleotide sequence: TGTGCCACCAGTGGTACAGGGAGTGGGGCCAACGTCCTGACTTTC. Translated: CATSGTGSGANVLTF.

This clonotype was observed many times. The V gene is TRBV4-3, the J gene TRBJ2-7; 7 positions agree with TRBD1. This CDR3 is built from 10 residues. The germline V gene encodes CDR1 LGHNA and CDR2 YSLEER. DNA for the CDR3: TGCGCCAGCAGCCAGAGGGGGCACACGGTC. It specifies CASSQRGHTV.

This clonotype was counted at least ten times. This chain links TRBV14 with TRBJ1-6; tentatively, D is TRBD1 (5 bases). Germline loops: CDR1 SGHDN, CDR2 FVKESK. Trimming shortened V by 2 bases and J by 9 bases, and 11 bases separated the two germline ends. The CDR3 totals 14 residues. CDR3 nucleotide sequence: TGTGCCAGCAGCCAACGGGGGTTCGCTTCACCCCTCCACTTT. Protein product: CASSQRGFASPLHF. Supplemented by reference TRBV14 and TRBJ1-6, the full variable domain reads EAGVTQFPSHSVIEKGQTVTLRCDPISGHDNLYWYRRVMGKEIKFLLHFVKESKQDESGMPNNRFLAERTGGTYSTLKVQPAELEDSGVYFCASSQRGFASPLHFGNGTRLTVT.

There are a few counts of this clonotype. The chain recombines TRBV11-2 with TRBJ1-2; D not certain. Germline-derived CDR1 and CDR2 are SGHAT and FQNNGV. Trimming shortened V by 2 bases and J by 4 bases, and 11 bases separated the two germline ends. The CDR3 totals 14 residues. CDR3 bases: TGTGCCAGCAGCTTATTAGGCAGCCGCTATGGCTACACCTTC. Its protein product is CASSLLGSRYGYTF. Variable domain in full (rest from reference TRBV11-2 and TRBJ1-2): EAGVAQSPRYKIIEKRQSVAFWCNPISGHATLYWYQQILGQGPKLLIQFQNNGVVDDSQLPKDRFSAERLKGVDSTLKIQPAKLEDSAVYLCASSLLGSRYGYTFGSGTRLTVV.

This clonotype showed up just a few times. The chain couples TRBV7-2 to TRBJ2-3; D is possibly TRBD1 or TRBD2 (5 bases each). The CDR3 spans 14 residues. V was shortened by 5 bases and J by 4 bases, with 13 bases between the two germline ends. Germline V lookup: CDR1 SGHTA, CDR2 FQGNSA. The CDR3 sequence is CASSRWGKSDTQYF. As DNA, the CDR3 is TGTGCCAGCAGCCGTTGGGGGAAGTCAGATACGCAGTATTTT. The whole variable domain, filled in from reference TRBV7-2 and TRBJ2-3, reads GAGVSQSPSNKVTEKGKDVELRCDPISGHTALYWYRQSLGQGLEFLIYFQGNSAPDKSGLPSDRFSAERTGGSVSTLTIQRTQQEDSAVYLCASSRWGKSDTQYFGPGTRLTVL.

This clonotype has a count of ten or more. This chain joins TRBV15 and TRBJ2-5; possible D gene TRBD2, 7 bases. V was cut by 1 base and J by 4 bases, with 16 bases left in between. CDR3 length equals 16 residues. Germline-derived CDR1 and CDR2 are LNHNV and YYDKDF (reference sequence). CDR3 loop: CATSRAILGGRETQYF. The DNA for the CDR3 is TGTGCCACCAGCAGAGCGATTCTCGGGGGGCGAGAGACCCAGTACTTC.

This clonotype occurred a few times. V and J are TRBV5-6 and TRBJ1-2; TRBD1 aligns across 7 bases. With V trimmed by 5 bases and J by 7 bases, 11 bases remained unmatched. Germline-derived CDR1 and CDR2 are SGHDT and YYEEEE. The CDR3 has 14 residues. CDR3 DNA sequence: TGTGCCAGCAGGTCCAGGGGGATGTCGTTTGGCTACACCTTC. This sequence encodes CASRSRGMSFGYTF.

This clonotype was seen at least ten times. The chain has TRBV2 and TRBJ2-7; 12 nucleotides line up with TRBD1. The CDR3 covers 16 residues. V gave up 2 bases and J gave up 5 bases; unmatched junction bases: 7. CDR1 is SNHLY, CDR2 FYNNEI, per germline. The CDR3 nucleotides are TGTGCCAGCAGTGAATTGACTGGGACAGGGGGCCACGAGCAGTACTTC. It codes for CASSELTGTGGHEQYF.

This clonotype was counted only a few times. This chain joins TRBV18 and TRBJ1-2, with D possibly matching TRBD1 (5 bases). This CDR3 is built from 13 residues. The V and J ends lost 3 bases and 6 bases respectively, with 11 bases between them. Looked up from germline, CDR1 is KGHSH and CDR2 is LQKENI. CDR3 loop: CASSPKGQNGYTF. Here the CDR3 DNA reads TGTGCCAGCTCACCCAAGGGGCAGAATGGCTACACCTTC.

This chain joins TRBV2 and TRBJ2-1; possibly TRBD1 for D (5 bases). Germline V lookup: CDR1 SNHLY, CDR2 FYNNEI. V gave up 1 base and J gave up 10 bases, with 20 bases separating them. CDR3 size: 16 residues. The chain's CDR3 is CASSEGMHWGFMEQFF. CDR3 DNA: TGTGCCAGCAGTGAAGGGATGCATTGGGGCTTTATGGAGCAGTTCTTC. Full variable domain (rest looked up from reference TRBV2 and TRBJ2-1): EPEVTQTPSHQVTQMGQEVILRCVPISNHLYFYWYRQILGQKVEFLVSFYNNEISEKSEIFDDQFSVERPDGSNFTLKIRSTKLEDSAMYFCASSEGMHWGFMEQFFGPGTRLTVL.

This clonotype was counted once. V gene TRBV28 combines with J gene TRBJ1-1, with D uncertain. The CDR3 has 12 residues. The V end was cut by 6 bases, the J end by 4 bases, with 9 bases between. Looked up from germline, CDR1 is MDHEN and CDR2 is SYDVKM. The CDR3: CASRVMFTEAFF. The CDR3 nucleotides read TGTGCCAGCAGGGTGATGTTCACTGAAGCTTTCTTT.

This clonotype was counted once. The chain combines TRBV5-1 with TRBJ2-3; unclear D gene. Germline CDR1 is SGHRS and CDR2 is YFSETQ. CDR3 size: 14 residues. The V gene lost 0 bases and the J gene lost 0 bases, with 5 bases spanning the gap. The CDR3 DNA is TGCGCCAGCAGCTTGGAAAGTAGCACAGATACGCAGTATTTT. Its translation is CASSLESSTDTQYF. Drawing the rest from reference TRBV5-1 and TRBJ2-3, the complete variable domain is KAGVTQTPRYLIKTRGQQVTLSCSPISGHRSVSWYQQTPGQGLQFLFEYFSETQRNKGNFPGRFSGRQFSNSRSEMNVSTLELGDSALYLCASSLESSTDTQYFGPGTRLTVL.

This clonotype has a count of ten or more. The chain uses TRBV28 and TRBJ2-2, with D tentatively TRBD2 (6 bases). V was clipped by 6 bases and J by 0 bases, with 14 bases between them. This CDR3 region has 16 residues. CDR1 and CDR2 (germline): MDHEN, SYDVKM. CDR3 DNA: TGTGCCAGCAGAACAGGAGGGACTTCGAACACCGGGGAGCTGTTTTTT. It is translated as CASRTGGTSNTGELFF.